These 32 T cell receptor beta chains were sequenced from one sample in a study of blood T cell repertoires in COVID-19. Sequencing used immunoSEQ multiplex PCR; TCRdb keeps in-frame clones, though not all of them. The table lists roughly 300,000 clones, approximately 92% of them singletons. Sequenced: PBMCs or T cells enriched from blood (not recorded which). All receptors derive from a young woman who had recovered from COVID-19.

The rearrangement uses TRBV9 and TRBJ2-5; TRBD2 aligns across 13 bases. This CDR3 contains 19 residues. Germline V gene data show CDR1 as SGDLS and CDR2 as YYNGEE. J was trimmed by 3 bases and V by 4 bases; bases with no gene match: 15. The CDR3, as DNA: TGTGCCAGCAGCCCTCAAGCCGGACTAGCGGGGGCTTCAAAAGAGACCCAGTACTTC. The encoded protein is CASSPQAGLAGASKETQYF.

V is TRBV15 and J is TRBJ2-1, with TRBD2 matching 14 bases. Germline V lookup: CDR1 LNHNV, CDR2 YYDKDF (reference sequence). V lost 1 base and J lost 8; bases outside the gene matches: 4. The CDR3 contains 16 residues. CDR3 sequence (DNA): TGTGCCACCAGCAGAGGGACTAGCGGGAGGTGGGATGAGCAGTTCTTC. Translating it yields CATSRGTSGRWDEQFF.

Note on this clone: Other DNA sequences in the same sample also yield this CDR3. This rearrangement joins TRBV7-9 to TRBJ1-3; D is unclear. The CDR3 is 14 amino acids. V lost 0 bases and J 4 bases, leaving 7 bases between the germline ends. CDR1 is SEHNR and CDR2 is FQNEAQ in the germline V gene (reference sequence). DNA of the CDR3: TGTGCCAGCAGCTTAGCGGGCAGCGGAAACACCATATATTTT. Amino acid sequence: CASSLAGSGNTIYF.

This chain connects TRBV28 to TRBJ2-1; 14 bases agree with TRBD2. CDR1 MDHEN and CDR2 SYDVKM come from the germline V gene. The trim removed 5 bases at V and 8 bases at J, leaving 8 bases unmatched. The CDR3 consists of 16 residues. The DNA of the CDR3 is TGTGCCAGCAGTGCAAAGGGACTAGCGGGAGATGATGAGCAGTTCTTC. It encodes CASSAKGLAGDDEQFF. The full variable domain, its missing parts supplied by reference TRBV28 and TRBJ2-1, is DVKVTQSSRYLVKRTGEKVFLECVQDMDHENMFWYRQDPGLGLRLIYFSYDVKMKEKGDIPEGYSVSREKKERFSLILESASTNQTSMYLCASSAKGLAGDDEQFFGPGTRLTVL.

The count of this clone is one. J is TRBJ1-5 and V is TRBV28; a weak D match, TRBD1 (5 bases). V was shortened by 5 bases and J by 6 bases, with 8 bases between the two germline ends. This CDR3 has 12 amino acids. CDR1 and CDR2 from the germline V gene are MDHEN and SYDVKM. CDR3 coding DNA: TGTGCCAGCAGTCTTAGGGGTCAGCCCCAGCATTTT. This encodes CASSLRGQPQHF.

CDR3 in DNA: TGTGCCAGCAGCCCGAGGGGGATTACCTACGAGCAGTACTTC. It encodes CASSPRGITYEQYF. The chain has TRBV7-2 and TRBJ2-7, with a weak D call TRBD1 (6 bases). CDR1 SGHTA and CDR2 FQGNSA come from the germline V gene. CDR3 length: 14 amino acids. Trimming left V 5 bases short and J 2 bases short, with 13 bases between. Using reference TRBV7-2 and TRBJ2-7 for the parts outside the CDR3, the full variable domain is GAGVSQSPSNKVTEKGKDVELRCDPISGHTALYWYRQSLGQGLEFLIYFQGNSAPDKSGLPSDRFSAERTGGSVSTLTIQRTQQEDSAVYLCASSPRGITYEQYFGPGTRLTVT.

The chain uses TRBV2 and TRBJ2-1; weak D call: TRBD2 (5 bases). CDR1 is SNHLY, CDR2 FYNNEI, per germline. There are 14 residues in the CDR3. V lost 5 bases and J lost 4, with 12 bases in between. The CDR3 sequence: CASSPGLEYNEQFF. In nucleotides, the CDR3 is TGTGCCAGCAGTCCCGGACTGGAATACAATGAGCAGTTCTTC. Full variable domain (outside the CDR3, taken from reference TRBV2 and TRBJ2-1): EPEVTQTPSHQVTQMGQEVILRCVPISNHLYFYWYRQILGQKVEFLVSFYNNEISEKSEIFDDQFSVERPDGSNFTLKIRSTKLEDSAMYFCASSPGLEYNEQFFGPGTRLTVL.

J is TRBJ1-4 and V is TRBV4-3, with 9 bases aligning to TRBD1. From germline, CDR1 is LGHNA and CDR2 YSLEER. The junction had 4 bases not matched to a gene; V was cut back by 4 bases and J by 7 bases. The length of the CDR3 is 14 residues. CDR3 region: CASSPGQGGEKLFF. CDR3 DNA sequence: TGCGCCAGCAGCCCGGGACAGGGAGGTGAAAAACTGTTTTTT.

The CDR3 reads CAARGNTGELFF. In DNA form, the CDR3 reads TGTGCGGCAAGGGGGAACACCGGGGAGCTGTTTTTT. The chain links TRBV28 to TRBJ2-2, with TRBD1 as a possible D gene (5 bases). The germline CDR1 and CDR2 sequences are MDHEN and SYDVKM. The CDR3 has 12 residues.

V and J are TRBV7-2 and TRBJ2-1; 7 positions agree with TRBD2. Looked up from germline, CDR1 is SGHTA and CDR2 is FQGNSA. This CDR3 is 14 amino acids long. V trimming: 3 bases; J trimming: 8 bases; junction bases outside the gene matches: 7. CDR3 residues: CASSFLAGVHEQFF. DNA for the CDR3: TGTGCCAGCAGCTTTTTGGCGGGAGTTCATGAGCAGTTCTTC.

V and J are TRBV7-8 and TRBJ1-1; 10 nucleotides line up with TRBD1. Per germline, CDR1 SGHVS and CDR2 FQNEAQ. Trimming removed 5 bases from V and 0 bases from J; junction bases left unmatched: 12. The CDR3 has 18 amino acids. The CDR3 DNA reads as TGTGCCAGCAGCCACCGGGACAGGGGATCAACGGTGAACACTGAAGCTTTCTTT. Amino acid sequence: CASSHRDRGSTVNTEAFF.

The CDR3 spells CASSTGTGATGELFF. CDR3 nucleotides: TGTGCCAGTAGTACCGGAACAGGGGCCACCGGGGAGCTGTTTTTT. The gene calls are TRBV19 and TRBJ2-2, with 7 bases identical to TRBD1. The length of the CDR3 is 15 residues. The germline V gene has CDR1 LNHDA and CDR2 SQIVND (reference sequence). J lost 4 bases, V lost 4 bases, and 6 bases had no gene match.

The chain links TRBV7-2 to TRBJ2-7, with TRBD2 matching over 10 bases. Germline CDR1 and CDR2: SGHTA and FQGNSA. The CDR3 is 14 residues long. Unmatched junction bases numbered 2, after V lost 2 bases and J lost 4 bases. Here the CDR3 reads CASSLLAGVYEQYF. Here the CDR3 DNA reads TGTGCCAGCAGCTTACTAGCGGGAGTTTACGAGCAGTACTTC.

The chain is built from TRBV28 and TRBJ1-5; the match to TRBD1 covers 9 bases. The CDR3 spans 13 residues. The V segment lost 8 bases and the J segment 3 bases; nucleotides outside the gene matches: 2. Per germline, CDR1 MDHEN and CDR2 SYDVKM. In nucleotides, the CDR3 is TGTGCCAGCGGGACAGGGAACAATCAGCCCCAGCATTTT. Amino acids: CASGTGNNQPQHF.

V is TRBV5-3 and J is TRBJ1-3, with 9 bases matching TRBD1. TRBV5-3 is known as an ORF, though its function is uncertain. This CDR3 contains 16 residues. V was pared by 0 bases and J by 4 bases, with 5 bases of the junction left unmatched. The CDR3 is CARSLAYRGRGNTIYF. The CDR3 nucleotides read TGTGCCAGAAGCTTGGCATACAGGGGGCGCGGAAACACCATATATTTT.

The CDR3 region has the DNA TGTGCCAGCTCATCAGGCTACGAGCAGTACTTC. Translated, it gives CASSSGYEQYF. The chain couples TRBV18 to TRBJ2-7; D remains ambiguous. Per the germline V gene, CDR1 is KGHSH and CDR2 is LQKENI. This CDR3 region has 11 residues. V was clipped by 5 bases and J by 3 bases, with 5 bases between them. Full variable domain (rest looked up from reference TRBV18 and TRBJ2-7): NAGVMQNPRHLVRRRGQEARLRCSPMKGHSHVYWYRQLPEEGLKFMVYLQKENIIDESGMPKERFSAEFPKEGPSILRIQQVVRGDSAAYFCASSSGYEQYFGPGTRLTVT.

The chain carries TRBV7-3 and TRBJ2-1; 7 nucleotides align to TRBD2. Trimming took 4 bases from V and 2 from J; bases not matched to a gene: 2. The length of the CDR3 is 14 residues. From germline, CDR1 is SGHTA and CDR2 FQGTGA. The CDR3 protein is CASSSAGAYNEQFF. In DNA form, the CDR3 reads TGTGCCAGCAGCTCCGCGGGAGCCTACAATGAGCAGTTCTTC.

V is TRBV11-3 and J is TRBJ1-4, with TRBD1 matching 9 bases. Unmatched junction bases numbered 1, after V lost 3 bases and J lost 2 bases. This CDR3 region has 15 residues. Per germline, CDR1 SGHNT and CDR2 YENEEA. In nucleotides, the CDR3 is TGTGCCAGCAGCTTTACAGGGGGCACTAATGAAAAACTGTTTTTT. This sequence encodes CASSFTGGTNEKLFF. Combining the CDR3 with reference TRBV11-3 and TRBJ1-4 gives the whole variable domain EAGVVQSPRYKIIEKKQPVAFWCNPISGHNTLYWYLQNLGQGPELLIRYENEEAVDDSQLPKDRFSAERLKGVDSTLKIQPAELGDSAVYLCASSFTGGTNEKLFFGSGTQLSVL.

The chain has TRBV5-6 and TRBJ2-7; 8 positions match TRBD1. This CDR3 has 15 amino acids. Per the germline V gene, CDR1 is SGHDT and CDR2 is YYEEEE. After removal of 3 bases from V and 2 bases from J, the junction contained 7 bases not matched to a gene. For the CDR3, the DNA is TGTGCCAGCAGCTCAGGACAGGGAAGGCCCTACGAGCAGTACTTC. Translating it yields CASSSGQGRPYEQYF.

This chain connects TRBV19 to TRBJ1-5; 9 bases agree with TRBD1. The CDR3 has 17 amino acids. V gave up 7 bases and J gave up 7 bases; unmatched junction bases: 17. CDR1 and CDR2 (germline): LNHDA, SQIVND (reference sequence). CDR3 bases: TGTGCCAGTACCCCCGGACCGGGACAGGGCAAAGGACAGCCCCAGCATTTT. This gives the protein CASTPGPGQGKGQPQHF.

This sequence joins TRBV3-1 (or the pseudogene TRBV3-2) and TRBJ2-6, with D perhaps matching TRBD2 (5 bases). V was pared by 5 bases and J by 4 bases, with 21 bases between. The CDR3 spans 18 residues. Germline values: CDR1 LGHDT, CDR2 YNNKEL (reference sequence). CDR3 sequence reads: CASSSDAAGSVGANVLTF. The CDR3 nucleotides are TGTGCCAGCAGCTCCGACGCGGCGGGCTCGGTGGGGGCCAACGTCCTGACTTTC.

The V and J genes are TRBV7-9 and TRBJ2-7; D may be TRBD2 (6 bases). Germline V gene sequence: CDR1 SEHNR, CDR2 FQNEAQ (reference sequence). V lost 5 bases and J 2 bases, leaving 19 bases between the germline ends. The CDR3 is 16 residues long. The DNA of the CDR3 is TGTGCCAGCAGCGCTTGGGGGACGGGACTTACCTACGAGCAGTACTTC. Protein product: CASSAWGTGLTYEQYF.

This sequence joins TRBV24-1 and TRBJ2-1; weak D call: TRBD2 (6 bases). From germline, CDR1 is KGHDR and CDR2 SFDVKD. The CDR3 has 13 residues. V shed 7 bases and J shed 5 bases, with 11 bases lying between them. Written as DNA, the CDR3 is TGTGCCACCAGGCCGGGACTCAACAATGAGCAGTTCTTC. Protein product: CATRPGLNNEQFF.

V gene TRBV4-1 combines with J gene TRBJ2-5; the D gene is possibly TRBD2 (6 bases). CDR3 size: 16 residues. With 1 base removed from V and 5 bases from J, the gap between germline ends came to 17 bases. Per the germline V gene, CDR1 is MGHRA and CDR2 is YSYEKL. The CDR3 here is CASSQGLYRRGETQYF. The CDR3 bases are TGCGCCAGCAGCCAAGGGCTTTATAGGAGGGGTGAGACCCAGTACTTC.

The V call is TRBV28, the J call TRBJ2-7; D gene unclear. Looked up from germline, CDR1 is MDHEN and CDR2 is SYDVKM. The length of the CDR3 is 17 residues. V gave up 1 base and J gave up 0 bases, with 16 bases separating them. Here the CDR3 reads CASSLSQSTPSSYEQYF. In DNA, the CDR3 is TGTGCCAGCAGTTTATCTCAGTCGACTCCGAGCTCCTACGAGCAGTACTTC.

This rearrangement joins TRBV28 to TRBJ2-7; tentative D call: TRBD2 (6 bases). The CDR3 has 15 amino acids. Germline V CDR1 and CDR2: MDHEN, SYDVKM. V was trimmed by 6 bases and J by 5 bases, leaving 20 bases between them. The CDR3 DNA reads TGTGCCAGCAGGCCCGGGGGAGTTGGTGTCCACGAGCAGTACTTC. The encoded protein is CASRPGGVGVHEQYF.

The chain couples TRBV4-1 to TRBJ1-1; D unclear. The CDR3 sequence is 16 residues long. The V end was cut by 0 bases, the J end by 0 bases, with 11 bases between. CDR1 MGHRA and CDR2 YSYEKL come from the germline V gene. CDR3 sequence: CASSQEAGNLNTEAFF. The CDR3 DNA follows: TGCGCCAGCAGCCAAGAAGCCGGGAACCTGAACACTGAAGCTTTCTTT.

The V and J genes are TRBV12-2 and TRBJ1-2; TRBD1 is the table's D call, not checked against the DNA. TRBV12-2 is a pseudogene. This CDR3 region has 14 residues. This chain's CDR3 is CASRLGQGSLGYTF. The CDR3 nucleotides are TGTGCAAGTCGCTTAGGACAGGGCAGCTTGGGCTACACCTTC.

This chain's CDR3 is CASTHKQGAAGELFF. CDR3 coding DNA: TGTGCCAGCACCCACAAACAGGGTGCCGCCGGGGAGCTGTTTTTT. The V call is TRBV2, the J call TRBJ2-2, with a weak D call TRBD1 (6 bases). CDR1 and CDR2 from the germline V gene are SNHLY and FYNNEI. The CDR3 covers 15 residues. V dropped 7 bases and J dropped 6 bases, with 18 bases sitting between them.

J is TRBJ2-7 and V is TRBV20-1; D unclear. V was cut by 3 bases and J by 2 bases, with 11 bases left in between. CDR1 is DFQATT, CDR2 SNEGSKA, per germline (reference sequence). The CDR3 length is 13 residues. The chain's CDR3 is CSASDHNAYEQYF. The CDR3 coding sequence is TGCAGTGCTAGTGACCACAACGCCTACGAGCAGTACTTC.

This clone was recorded only once. The chain employs TRBV7-2 and TRBJ2-1, with D possibly TRBD2 on 5 matching bases. Trimming took 4 bases from V and 14 from J, leaving 18 bases between them. This CDR3 has 13 amino acids. Per germline, CDR1 SGHTA and CDR2 FQGNSA. The CDR3 sequence is CASSSGISSGKFF. CDR3 DNA: TGTGCCAGCAGCTCAGGAATTAGTTCGGGGAAGTTCTTC.

The chain carries TRBV7-2 and TRBJ2-3, with TRBD2 matching over 15 bases. There are 18 residues in the CDR3. Germline lookup yields CDR1 SGHTA and CDR2 FQGNSA. The V and J ends lost 7 bases and 2 bases, in that order; junction bases with no gene match: 10. DNA for the CDR3: TGTGCCAGCACCACTGGCGGACTAGCGGGGGGGATCACAGATACGCAGTATTTT. Its protein product is CASTTGGLAGGITDTQYF. Combining the CDR3 with reference TRBV7-2 and TRBJ2-3 gives the whole variable domain GAGVSQSPSNKVTEKGKDVELRCDPISGHTALYWYRQSLGQGLEFLIYFQGNSAPDKSGLPSDRFSAERTGGSVSTLTIQRTQQEDSAVYLCASTTGGLAGGITDTQYFGPGTRLTVL.